The 23 T cell receptor beta chains below all came from one sample that was sequenced in a study of T cell responses to AZD1222 COVID-19 vaccine (dated by TCRdb to the early 2020s). According to the study, the label for this sample's time point signals: baseline before first vaccination. The library relied on the immunoSEQ multiplex PCR assay. Held by TCRdb, this immuneACCESS table contains in-frame sequences only and omits some clones. Under half of the omission traces to an unresolved V gene where checked; the cause of the rest is unknown. The sample contains about 190,000 clones, around 92% of them found a single time. Of the sample, 1% to 1.5% falls within the top ten clones. This specimen was peripheral blood, taken on day 0 of AZD1222 vaccination. Source of these receptors: an adult in good health.

The rearrangement uses TRBV10-3 and TRBJ2-3; 8 bases fit TRBD2. Unmatched junction bases numbered 17, after V lost 4 bases and J lost 2 bases. Per germline, CDR1 ENHRY and CDR2 SYGVKD. The CDR3 length is 19 residues. Here the CDR3 DNA reads TGTGCCATCAGTGTCTTTCGGGGGGGCCCCGTAACCCTCACAGATACGCAGTATTTT. This sequence encodes CAISVFRGGPVTLTDTQYF.

J is TRBJ2-7 and V is TRBV5-1; the D gene is possibly TRBD2 (5 bases). The length of the CDR3 is 14 residues. V dropped 4 bases and J dropped 0 bases, with 11 bases sitting between them. CDR1 is SGHRS, CDR2 YFSETQ, per germline. DNA for the CDR3: TGCGCCAGCAGCCCCGGGATAGGCTCCTACGAGCAGTACTTC. It translates to CASSPGIGSYEQYF.

The chain employs TRBV4-2 and TRBJ1-5, with no clear D. The CDR3 consists of 15 residues. In germline, CDR1 is LGHNA, CDR2 YNFKEQ. Trimming cost V 1 base and J 4 bases, with 11 bases left between them. Here the CDR3 reads CASSQGRTDNQPQHF. Written as DNA, the CDR3 is TGTGCCAGCAGCCAAGGAAGGACTGATAATCAGCCCCAGCATTTT.

V is TRBV6-6 and J is TRBJ1-1; D is unclear. V dropped 6 bases and J dropped 1 base, with 6 bases sitting between them. The CDR3 length is 12 residues. The germline V gene encodes CDR1 MNHNY and CDR2 SVGAGI (reference sequence). In nucleotides, the CDR3 is TGTGCCAGCAGCCCAAGGAACACTGAAGCTTTCTTT. It yields the protein CASSPRNTEAFF.

The V call is TRBV19, the J call TRBJ2-3; TRBD1 matches at 8 bases. Germline trimming cut 6 bases from V and 4 bases from J; bases unmatched to any gene: 12. Germline CDR1 is LNHDA and CDR2 is SQIVND (reference sequence). This CDR3 spans 16 amino acids. CDR3 DNA: TGTGCCAGTAGCCCTGGACAGGGAGTCGTTCCAGATACGCAGTATTTT. Protein sequence: CASSPGQGVVPDTQYF.

In this sample, this clone turned up once. The rearrangement uses TRBV7-2 and TRBJ2-2; TRBD2 matches at 11 bases. V shed 3 bases, J shed 6 bases, and the junction held 12 bases outside the gene matches. The CDR3 is 18 residues long. Germline assignment: CDR1 SGHTA and CDR2 FQGNSA. The CDR3 spells CASSFLTSGVGGPGELFF. The CDR3, as DNA: TGTGCCAGCAGCTTTTTGACTAGCGGGGTAGGGGGGCCCGGGGAGCTGTTTTTT.

The chain joins TRBV5-1 to TRBJ1-6, with D perhaps matching TRBD1 (6 bases). Germline V lookup: CDR1 SGHRS, CDR2 YFSETQ. The V gene lost 5 bases and the J gene lost 2 bases, with 17 bases spanning the gap. This CDR3 region has 17 residues. The chain's CDR3 is CASSYRQVGAYNSPLHF. The CDR3 coding sequence is TGCGCCAGCAGTTACCGACAGGTTGGCGCCTATAATTCACCCCTCCACTTT.

The V call is TRBV6-1, the J call TRBJ2-3; a possible D gene is TRBD2 (6 bases). The germline gives CDR1 MNHNS, CDR2 SASEGT. The CDR3 loop spans 16 amino acids. The V and J ends lost 1 base and 1 base respectively, with 12 bases between them. DNA for the CDR3: TGTGCCAGCAGTGAAGTGGGGACTTGGGGCACAGATACGCAGTATTTT. Translating it yields CASSEVGTWGTDTQYF.

This sequence joins TRBV6-6 and TRBJ1-5, with D hard to call. This CDR3 is 16 amino acids long. From germline, CDR1 is MNHNY and CDR2 SVGAGI (reference sequence). V was cut by 0 bases and J by 0 bases, with 9 bases left in between. The CDR3 loop reads CASSYSRLHSNQPQHF. The DNA for the CDR3 is TGTGCCAGCAGTTACTCGCGGCTTCATAGCAATCAGCCCCAGCATTTT.

This clone occurred once. This CDR3 is CASSAGAYGYTF. DNA for the CDR3: TGTGCCAGCAGTGCGGGGGCTTATGGCTACACCTTC. The genes are TRBV27 and TRBJ1-2, with a weak D call TRBD1 (6 bases). CDR1 and CDR2 from the germline V gene are MNHEY and SMNVEV (reference sequence). V lost 5 bases, J lost 5 bases, and 9 bases lay in between. This CDR3 region has 12 residues.

The chain employs TRBV5-4 and TRBJ2-7; 12 bases map to TRBD2. With 4 bases clipped from V and 0 bases from J, the junction kept 14 bases outside the gene matches. This CDR3 is built from 19 residues. Germline-derived CDR1 and CDR2 are SGHNT and YYREEE (reference sequence). CDR3 DNA sequence: TGTGCCAGCAGCCAAACGAGGACCTCACTAGCGGGGGGCTCCTACGAGCAGTACTTC. It yields the protein CASSQTRTSLAGGSYEQYF.

The V call is TRBV19, the J call TRBJ2-3; D tentatively fits TRBD1 or TRBD2 (6 bases each). The germline CDR1 and CDR2 sequences are LNHDA and SQIVND (reference sequence). V was shortened by 6 bases and J by 0 bases, with 19 bases between the two germline ends. This CDR3 contains 17 residues. CDR3 amino acids: CASRQRPWGASTDTQYF. As DNA, the CDR3 is TGTGCCAGTAGACAGCGACCTTGGGGGGCTAGCACAGATACGCAGTATTTT.

The chain employs TRBV3-1 (or the pseudogene TRBV3-2) and TRBJ1-4; D gene uncertain. CDR3 length: 13 amino acids. Trimming took off 3 bases at V and 7 bases at J, with 9 bases between the two ends. The germline gives CDR1 LGHDT, CDR2 YNNKEL (reference sequence). CDR3 nucleotides: TGTGCCAGCAGCCACCCGGACGGTGAAAAACTGTTTTTT. Protein sequence: CASSHPDGEKLFF.

The chain carries TRBV7-9 and TRBJ1-1, with D perhaps matching TRBD1 (5 bases). The CDR3 spans 14 residues. Germline V gene data show CDR1 as SEHNR and CDR2 as FQNEAQ (reference sequence). V lost 6 bases, J lost 0 bases, and 11 bases lay in between. The CDR3 loop is CASRGVPVNTEAFF. Written as DNA, the CDR3 is TGTGCCAGCAGGGGGGTTCCGGTGAACACTGAAGCTTTCTTT.

The chain has TRBV28 and TRBJ1-6; D is unresolved. The ends were cut back, 7 bases at V and 2 bases at J, with 12 bases in the middle. CDR3 length equals 15 residues. The germline V gene encodes CDR1 MDHEN and CDR2 SYDVKM. CDR3 nucleotides: TGTGCCAGCAACGCCTTGGGGACCTATAATTCACCCCTCCACTTT. This gives the protein CASNALGTYNSPLHF.

This chain joins TRBV15 and TRBJ1-5; no reliable D call. CDR1 LNHNV and CDR2 YYDKDF come from the germline V gene (reference sequence). This CDR3 spans 12 amino acids. Trimming took 1 base from V and 5 from J, leaving 3 bases between them. The DNA of the CDR3 is TGTGCCACCAGCAGAGCGGATCAGCCCCAGCATTTT. Translating gives CATSRADQPQHF. The whole variable domain, remainder taken from reference TRBV15 and TRBJ1-5, is DAMVIQNPRYQVTQFGKPVTLSCSQTLNHNVMYWYQQKSSQAPKLLFHYYDKDFNNEADTPDNFQSRRPNTSFCFLDIRSPGLGDTAMYLCATSRADQPQHFGDGTRLSIL.

This chain links TRBV5-8 with TRBJ1-4, with 9 bases lining up with TRBD1. This CDR3 is built from 15 residues. CDR1 SGHTS and CDR2 YDEGEE come from the germline V gene. V trimming: 3 bases; J trimming: 3 bases; junction bases outside the gene matches: 3. The chain's CDR3 is CASSWGTGPNEKLFF. CDR3 sequence (DNA): TGTGCCAGCAGCTGGGGGACAGGGCCTAATGAAAAACTGTTTTTT.

This clone was recorded once. The chain links TRBV18 to TRBJ1-2, with TRBD1 identical over 9 bases. There are 15 residues in the CDR3. Per germline, CDR1 KGHSH and CDR2 LQKENI. The trim removed 1 base at V and 8 bases at J, leaving 8 bases unmatched. The CDR3 region is CASSPRTGEGEGYTF. The CDR3 DNA reads as TGTGCCAGCTCACCACGGACAGGGGAAGGAGAAGGCTACACCTTC.

V gene TRBV6-5 combines with J gene TRBJ2-5, with TRBD1 matching over 8 bases. J lost 5 bases, V lost 3 bases, and 5 bases had no gene match. This CDR3 comprises 14 residues. From germline, CDR1 is MNHEY and CDR2 SVGAGI. Written as DNA, the CDR3 is TGTGCCAGCAGTTATAGGACAGGGAGCGAGACCCAGTACTTC. This gives the protein CASSYRTGSETQYF.

The chain carries TRBV10-3 and TRBJ2-2; 11 positions agree with TRBD2. V dropped 3 bases and J dropped 6; count of bases not matched to a gene: 6. CDR1 and CDR2 from the germline V gene are ENHRY and SYGVKD. The CDR3 covers 16 residues. Here the CDR3 reads CAISERLAGGSGELFF. DNA of the CDR3: TGTGCCATCAGTGAAAGGCTAGCGGGGGGATCCGGGGAGCTGTTTTTT.

This sequence joins TRBV28 and TRBJ1-1; no clear D. Trimming pared 1 base from V and 0 bases from J, leaving 6 bases between. CDR1 and CDR2 (germline): MDHEN, SYDVKM. The CDR3 runs to 14 residues. For the CDR3, the DNA is TGTGCCAGCAGTTTATCTTCCTTGAACACTGAAGCTTTCTTT. Its translation: CASSLSSLNTEAFF. Drawing the rest from reference TRBV28 and TRBJ1-1, the complete variable domain is DVKVTQSSRYLVKRTGEKVFLECVQDMDHENMFWYRQDPGLGLRLIYFSYDVKMKEKGDIPEGYSVSREKKERFSLILESASTNQTSMYLCASSLSSLNTEAFFGQGTRLTVV.

The rearrangement links TRBV15 to TRBJ1-2, with D hard to call. V was pared by 1 base and J by 4 bases, with 16 bases between. Germline CDR1 reads LNHNV; CDR2 reads YYDKDF (reference sequence). The CDR3 loop spans 16 amino acids. In DNA, the CDR3 is TGTGCCACCAGCAGAGGGAGGGAGGGCAGGCGCTATGGCTACACCTTC. As protein: CATSRGREGRRYGYTF.

The chain employs TRBV18 and TRBJ2-1; TRBD2 is a possible D gene (6 bases). The CDR3 loop spans 17 amino acids. V was pared by 3 bases and J by 0 bases, with 15 bases between. Germline loops: CDR1 KGHSH, CDR2 LQKENI. Written as DNA, the CDR3 is TGTGCCAGCTCACCGTACGCTGGGCGGGGCTCCTACAATGAGCAGTTCTTC. Translation: CASSPYAGRGSYNEQFF.